This section outlines one T cell receptor (beta chain) sequence together with its context. Its target is unknown. This sample was included in a study of response to subunit inactivated influenza vaccine. This CDR3 contains 15 residues. The V and J ends lost 6 bases and 0 bases respectively, with 12 bases between them. The V gene's germline CDR1 is DFQATT and CDR2 SNEGSKA (reference sequence). MiXCR, run by TCRdb on the RT-PCR reads, gives a single entry per CDR3 protein. Of hundreds of thousands of distinct CDR3 sequences in the sample, approximately 12% were seen once. Whole-study results and caveats: T cells newly recruited by each seasonal influenza vaccination are few, the authors suggested.

The origin of this receptor is a man aged 50 or older who received an inactivated influenza vaccine. The chain links TRBV20-1 to TRBJ2-6, with a possible D match to TRBD2 (5 bases). This material consisted of PBMCs from blood, taken on the day of vaccination. The CDR3 nucleotides read TGCAGTGCCACCGGAGGCCTCTCTGGGGCCAACGTCCTGACTTTC. Protein product: CSATGGLSGANVLTF.